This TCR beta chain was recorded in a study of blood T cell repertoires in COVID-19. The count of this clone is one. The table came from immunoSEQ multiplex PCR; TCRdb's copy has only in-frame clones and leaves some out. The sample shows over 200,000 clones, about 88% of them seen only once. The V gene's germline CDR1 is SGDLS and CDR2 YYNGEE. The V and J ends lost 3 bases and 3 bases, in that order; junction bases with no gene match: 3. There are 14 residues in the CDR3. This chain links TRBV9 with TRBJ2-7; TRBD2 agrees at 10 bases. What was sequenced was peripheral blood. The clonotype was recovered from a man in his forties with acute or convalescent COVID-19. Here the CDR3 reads CASSGPSGSYEQYF. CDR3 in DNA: TGTGCCAGCAGCGGCCCTAGCGGGAGCTACGAGCAGTACTTC.